This T cell receptor (beta chain) was identified in a study of identical twins. General study findings and limits: Out-of-frame alpha sequences common to twins were enriched for low generation probability.

TCRdb processed the 5' RACE reads anew with MiXCR; each CDR3 protein has one entry. In the table there are about 720,000 distinct CDR3 sequences, around a sixth of which are singletons. Germline CDR1 reads KGHSY; CDR2 reads FQNENV. V lost 4 bases and J 4 bases, leaving 11 bases between the germline ends. The CDR3 runs 13 residues. Concerning this clonotype itself: Antigen: not known.

This sample also appeared in a second study, on T cells expressing NK-cell markers. That report adds: Sequenced donors, eight in total, included seven who were HCMV-seropositive and one who was seronegative.

V usage is TRBV16 and J usage is TRBJ2-7; D is unresolved. The sample consisted of PBMCs. This TCR came from a woman aged 18-29 years in good health. CDR3 DNA: TGTGCCAGCAGCCCAGCCCGGGTTTACGAGCAGTACTTC. It is translated as CASSPARVYEQYF.